The 22 T cell receptor beta chains listed next were all sequenced from one sample in a study of response to subunit inactivated influenza vaccine. TCRdb re-analysed the RT-PCR reads in MiXCR, keeping a single row per CDR3 protein. The repertoire holds just under 250,000 distinct CDR3 sequences, with roughly an eighth as singletons. Sequencing was performed on non-naive T cells sorted from PBMCs, taken 14 days before vaccination. Receptors were obtained from a man aged 50 or older who received an inactivated influenza vaccine.

The count of this clonotype is one. V usage is TRBV6-1 and J usage is TRBJ1-5; D is perhaps TRBD1 (5 bases). The V gene lost 7 bases and the J gene lost 4 bases, with 20 bases spanning the gap. The CDR3 loop spans 16 amino acids. Germline lookup yields CDR1 MNHNS and CDR2 SASEGT. CDR3 amino acids: CASTNPSGRGNQPQHF. The CDR3 coding sequence is TGTGCCAGCACCAACCCTTCCGGGAGGGGAAATCAGCCCCAGCATTTT.

Ten or more counts support this clonotype. V and J are TRBV5-1 and TRBJ2-6; tentative D call: TRBD1 (6 bases). This CDR3 spans 16 amino acids. From germline, CDR1 is SGHRS and CDR2 YFSETQ. V lost 4 bases, J lost 3 bases, and 14 bases lay in between. CDR3 sequence: CASSVQTGNGANVLTF. In DNA, the CDR3 is TGCGCCAGCAGCGTCCAAACAGGGAATGGGGCCAACGTCCTGACTTTC.

This chain joins TRBV7-2 and TRBJ2-7; 8 bases agree with TRBD2. J gave up 9 bases and V 5 bases, and 6 bases lay outside the gene matches. This CDR3 has 12 amino acids. Germline assignment: CDR1 SGHTA and CDR2 FQGNSA. The chain's CDR3 is CASSESGGVQYF. The CDR3 bases are TGTGCCAGCAGCGAGTCGGGGGGGGTGCAGTACTTC.

This sequence joins TRBV30 and TRBJ2-5; perhaps TRBD1 as D (5 bases). CDR3 length: 16 amino acids. CDR1 and CDR2 (germline): GTSNPN, SVGIG (reference sequence). V lost 0 bases and J lost 7, with 21 bases in between. CDR3 nucleotides: TGTGCCTGGAGTGTACCAGGGTTTTCCCCAAAGGGGACCCAGTACTTC. It yields the protein CAWSVPGFSPKGTQYF. The full variable domain, rest sourced from reference TRBV30 and TRBJ2-5, is SQTIHQWPATLVQPVGSPLSLECTVEGTSNPNLYWYRQAAGRGLQLLFYSVGIGQISSEVPQNLSASRPQDRQFILSSKKLLLSDSGFYLCAWSVPGFSPKGTQYFGPGTRLLVL.

This clonotype was recorded at least ten times. The chain couples TRBV12-3 or TRBV12-4 to TRBJ1-5; D not certain. The CDR3 is 14 amino acids. The V gene lost 6 bases and the J gene lost 0 bases, with 9 bases spanning the gap. The CDR3 coding sequence is TGTGCCAGCAGAGAACAGACTAGCAATCAGCCCCAGCATTTT. Amino acids: CASREQTSNQPQHF.

This clonotype was counted many times. The chain employs TRBV20-1 and TRBJ2-2; D not resolved. Germline lookup yields CDR1 DFQATT and CDR2 SNEGSKA (reference sequence). The CDR3 has 12 residues. Trimming stripped 3 bases from V and 0 bases from J, with 2 bases between. The CDR3 sequence: CSASANTGELFF. CDR3 bases: TGCAGTGCTAGCGCGAACACCGGGGAGCTGTTTTTT.

V and J are TRBV6-1 and TRBJ2-1, with D perhaps TRBD1 (6 bases). Germline V CDR1 and CDR2: MNHNS, SASEGT. The V end lost 2 bases, the J end lost 9 bases, and 11 bases lay between the germline ends. The CDR3 consists of 13 residues. The CDR3 DNA is TGTGCCAGCAGTGAAAGGGGGACGCGTGAGCAGTTCTTC. This codes for CASSERGTREQFF.

A remark on this clonotype: The junction departs from germline at one end; a sequencing error may be responsible. The CDR3 nucleotides are TGTGCCAGTGGAAATCGGGACGGCCTCAATCAGCCCAAGCATTTT. Its translation: CASGNRDGLNQPKHF. This rearrangement joins TRBV19 to TRBJ1-5, with a tentative D call TRBD1 (5 bases). Germline V gives CDR1 LNHDA, CDR2 SQIVND (reference sequence). The CDR3 is 15 amino acids.

The gene calls are TRBV2 and TRBJ2-2; 10 positions match TRBD2. V lost 6 bases and J lost 8; bases outside the gene matches: 12. Per the germline V gene, CDR1 is SNHLY and CDR2 is FYNNEI. This CDR3 is 16 amino acids long. This chain's CDR3 is CASSLAGLATHGELFF. The CDR3 region has the DNA TGTGCCAGCAGCCTGGCGGGACTAGCGACACATGGGGAGCTGTTTTTT.

This clonotype was seen a few times. This chain connects TRBV5-5 to TRBJ2-1; 7 bases match TRBD2. The length of the CDR3 is 14 residues. CDR1 and CDR2 (germline): SGHKS, YYEKEE (reference sequence). Losses at the gene ends were 5 bases for V and 9 bases for J; bases not matched to a gene: 11. CDR3 in amino acids: CASSPGTTGTEQFF. The CDR3 DNA is TGTGCCAGCAGTCCCGGGACTACCGGTACTGAGCAGTTCTTC.

About this clonotype itself: A read error may account for a junction end that differs from germline. This chain links TRBV10-3 with TRBJ2-1; TRBD2 matches 13 bases. Germline CDR1 and CDR2: ENHRY and SYGVKD. The CDR3 runs to 14 residues. The CDR3 is CAIREWGLAGQQFF. DNA of the CDR3: TGTGCCATCAGGGAGTGGGGACTAGCGGGGCAGCAGTTCTTC.

This clonotype turned up a few times. The chain has TRBV5-8 and TRBJ1-5, with a possible D match to TRBD1 (5 bases). V was trimmed by 2 bases and J by 1 base, leaving 16 bases between them. The CDR3 loop spans 17 amino acids. CDR1 and CDR2 (germline): SGHTS, YDEGEE. Written as DNA, the CDR3 is TGTGCCAGCAGCTTTTTTCAGGGTCTAGGAAGCAATCAGCCCCAGCATTTT. As protein: CASSFFQGLGSNQPQHF.

The V call is TRBV20-1, the J call TRBJ2-7; D is unclear. This CDR3 comprises 13 residues. CDR1 DFQATT and CDR2 SNEGSKA come from the germline V gene (reference sequence). Trimming stripped 6 bases from V and 5 bases from J, with 17 bases between. The CDR3 reads CSATQRSDDEQYF. CDR3 coding DNA: TGCAGTGCAACTCAACGGAGCGATGACGAGCAGTACTTC.

This clonotype appeared a few times. The chain recombines TRBV28 with TRBJ1-6; TRBD1 is a possible D gene (5 bases). CDR1 and CDR2 (germline): MDHEN, SYDVKM. There are 17 residues in the CDR3. Trimming removed 6 bases at V and 5 bases at J, with 20 bases between. The CDR3 coding sequence is TGTGCCAGCAGCCCAAGAACCAGGGAACTGGATAATTCACCCCTCCACTTT. Amino acid sequence: CASSPRTRELDNSPLHF. The whole variable domain, remainder taken from reference TRBV28 and TRBJ1-6, is DVKVTQSSRYLVKRTGEKVFLECVQDMDHENMFWYRQDPGLGLRLIYFSYDVKMKEKGDIPEGYSVSREKKERFSLILESASTNQTSMYLCASSPRTRELDNSPLHFGNGTRLTVT.

J is TRBJ2-2 and V is TRBV11-3; D call uncertain. Per the germline V gene, CDR1 is SGHNT and CDR2 is YENEEA. The V end lost 5 bases, the J end lost 2 bases, and 15 bases lay between the germline ends. The CDR3 totals 16 residues. The CDR3 spells CASSPTDQLNTGELFF. Here the CDR3 DNA reads TGTGCCAGCAGCCCTACGGACCAACTCAACACCGGGGAGCTGTTTTTT.

This clonotype has ten or more counts. CDR3 sequence reads: CSARGGPYEQYF. CDR3 nucleotide sequence: TGCAGTGCTAGAGGAGGGCCCTACGAGCAGTACTTC. The chain recombines TRBV20-1 with TRBJ2-7; weak D call: TRBD2 (5 bases). The CDR3 loop spans 12 amino acids. Germline V gene sequence: CDR1 DFQATT, CDR2 SNEGSKA (reference sequence). Trimming pared 1 base from V and 2 bases from J, leaving 6 bases between.

The chain links TRBV5-1 to TRBJ1-2, with D unclear. Germline assignment: CDR1 SGHRS and CDR2 YFSETQ. The CDR3 loop spans 13 amino acids. The V end was cut by 4 bases, the J end by 3 bases, with 10 bases between. The CDR3 sequence: CASSPWADYGYTF. Here the CDR3 DNA reads TGCGCCAGCAGCCCTTGGGCGGACTATGGCTACACCTTC.

This clonotype was seen repeatedly, ten times or more. This chain joins TRBV20-1 and TRBJ2-3, with 9 nucleotides matching TRBD2. After removal of 4 bases from V and 5 bases from J, the junction contained 16 bases not matched to a gene. CDR3 length equals 17 residues. Germline values: CDR1 DFQATT, CDR2 SNEGSKA (reference sequence). As DNA, the CDR3 is TGCAGTGCTAACTTGCTAGCGGGGTCCAGGGTAGGAGATACGCAGTATTTT. The encoded protein is CSANLLAGSRVGDTQYF.

The genes are TRBV4-3 and TRBJ2-2; a possible D gene is TRBD1 (6 bases). Germline assignment: CDR1 LGHNA and CDR2 YSLEER. This CDR3 has 17 residues. The V end was cut by 4 bases, the J end by 0 bases, with 15 bases between. CDR3 sequence (DNA): TGCGCCAGCAGCCGCGCATGGACAGTTCCGAACACCGGGGAGCTGTTTTTT. Residues: CASSRAWTVPNTGELFF.

In this sample, this clonotype turned up a few times. The chain is built from TRBV6-2 or TRBV6-3 and TRBJ2-7; 9 bases fit TRBD1. There are 15 residues in the CDR3. CDR1 is MNHEY and CDR2 is SVGEGT in the germline V gene. V lost 5 bases, J lost 2 bases, and 7 bases stayed unmatched. The CDR3, as DNA: TGTGCCAGCAGTAAACTACAGGGGGCTCCCTACGAGCAGTACTTC. This gives the protein CASSKLQGAPYEQYF.

This clonotype turned up a few times. The chain joins TRBV12-3 or TRBV12-4 to TRBJ2-1; D assignment may be TRBD1 or TRBD2 (5 bases each). V was cut by 7 bases and J by 9 bases, with 16 bases left in between. The CDR3 loop spans 13 amino acids. The CDR3 coding sequence is TGTGCCAGCACCGGATCAACTGGGACTGAGCAGTTCTTC. Protein: CASTGSTGTEQFF.

This clonotype was seen many times. The V and J genes are TRBV12-3 or TRBV12-4 and TRBJ2-5; D not certain. V lost 6 bases to trimming and J lost 4 bases, with 12 bases between them. The length of the CDR3 is 13 residues. CDR3 sequence reads: CASSSQVIETQYF. The DNA of the CDR3 is TGTGCCAGCAGCTCGCAGGTGATAGAGACCCAGTACTTC.